These 8 T cell receptor beta chains share one sample of origin, sequenced in a study of vaccination effects on CD4 cells after COVID-19. The assay was immunoSEQ multiplex PCR, and TCRdb's table has in-frame clones only and misses some. The sample shows under 40,000 clones, around 80% of them seen only once. After expansion with viral peptide pools in the ViraFEST assay, antigen-specific CD4+ T cells were sequenced. Following 10 days of culture, CD4+ T cells were isolated. Participants each got two BNT162b2 or mRNA-1273 vaccine doses. Antigen specificity for these receptors is unknown. The sequencing here drew on CD4+ T cells from PBMCs cultured with HCoV-NL63 spike peptides, taken after COVID-19 vaccination. Every receptor here comes from a human donor who received a COVID-19 vaccine. Some clones in this sample may be carry-over from other donors' samples.

This chain uses TRBV18 with TRBJ2-1; D is possibly TRBD2 (7 bases). Germline V CDR1 and CDR2: KGHSH, LQKENI. CDR3 length: 13 amino acids. The ends were cut back, 3 bases at V and 15 bases at J, with 18 bases in the middle. CDR3 DNA sequence: TGTGCCAGCTCACCCATCGGGGGGCCCAGGGCGTTCTTC. It encodes CASSPIGGPRAFF.

The V call is TRBV27, the J call TRBJ1-1; 8 nucleotides agree with TRBD1. Trimming removed 2 bases from V and 5 bases from J; junction bases left unmatched: 1. Germline CDR1 MNHEY, CDR2 SMNVEV (reference sequence). This CDR3 has 13 residues. The CDR3 protein is CASSLQGATEAFF. For the CDR3, the DNA is TGTGCCAGCAGTTTACAGGGGGCGACTGAAGCTTTCTTT.

The V call is TRBV7-3, the J call TRBJ2-5, with TRBD1 matching 11 bases. In germline, CDR1 is SGHTA, CDR2 FQGTGA. The CDR3 contains 14 residues. Trimming cost V 3 bases and J 8 bases; bases outside gene matches: 5. The CDR3 loop reads CASSLGQGVDTQYF. The CDR3 nucleotides read TGTGCCAGCAGCTTGGGACAGGGGGTAGATACCCAGTACTTC.

V is TRBV29-1 and J is TRBJ2-5; TRBD1 matches 9 bases. Germline CDR1 reads SQVTM; CDR2 reads ANQGSEA. With V trimmed by 7 bases and J by 3 bases, 6 bases remained unmatched. The CDR3 totals 13 residues. CDR3 region: CSGVQGAKETQYF. The CDR3 region has the DNA TGCAGCGGGGTACAGGGGGCAAAAGAGACCCAGTACTTC.

This chain links TRBV6-5 with TRBJ2-7; TRBD1 agrees at 9 bases. The germline V gene has CDR1 MNHEY and CDR2 SVGAGI. The ends lost 7 bases at V and 6 bases at J; junction bases unmatched: 10. CDR3 size: 14 residues. The CDR3 loop reads CASNPQGAISEQYV. The CDR3 DNA follows: TGTGCCAGCAACCCACAGGGGGCAATTAGCGAGCAGTACGTC.

The J gene is TRBJ1-5, the V gene TRBV2; 7 nucleotides match TRBD1. Trimming removed 7 bases from V and 4 bases from J; junction bases left unmatched: 4. Germline V gene lookup returns CDR1 SNHLY and CDR2 FYNNEI. The CDR3 is 13 amino acids. As DNA, the CDR3 is TGTGCCAGCACAGGGGGGGCGAATCAGCCCCAGCATTTT. Protein product: CASTGGANQPQHF.

The chain combines TRBV27 with TRBJ2-2; the match to TRBD2 covers 9 bases. CDR3 length: 17 residues. The germline gives CDR1 MNHEY, CDR2 SMNVEV (reference sequence). With V trimmed by 6 bases and J by 5 bases, 13 bases remained unmatched. CDR3 in DNA: TGTGCCAGCAGGGTCCTTGCGGGGGGGCCTAGAACCGGGGAGCTGTTTTTT. Protein: CASRVLAGGPRTGELFF.

The chain has TRBV28 and TRBJ1-4; D perhaps matches TRBD1 (6 bases). CDR1 is MDHEN and CDR2 is SYDVKM in the germline V gene. CDR3 length: 12 residues. V lost 4 bases and J lost 7, with 7 bases in between. CDR3 in amino acids: CASSSTGEKLFF. In DNA form, the CDR3 reads TGTGCCAGCAGTTCGACAGGTGAAAAACTGTTTTTT.